This T cell receptor beta chain was retrieved from a study of T-cell reconstitution after alpha-beta-depleted transplantation in children. The CDR3 contains 14 residues. V lost 6 bases to trimming and J lost 3 bases, with 16 bases between them. The V gene's germline CDR1 is DFQATT and CDR2 SNEGSKA (reference sequence). In this sample, this clonotype turned up a few times. Its target is unknown. Notes on the study in general: Alpha-beta T cells present about two months after transplant were reported to originate from several hundred expanded graft clones. TCRbeta diversity was high at day 60 in some patients (a result of surviving recipient T cells and thymic progenitors). T-cell counts and diversity at one year post-transplant came mainly from newly produced T cells.

TCRbeta library construction was performed incorporating unique molecular identifiers. TCRdb itself ran the PCR reads through MiXCR, one entry per CDR3 protein. The table records fewer than 400,000 distinct CDR3 sequences, about a quarter of them present only once. This material consisted of PBMCs, mostly from graft donor cells, taken 180 days after TCRalphabeta/CD19-depleted stem cell transplant. The V call is TRBV20-1, the J call TRBJ2-3; maybe TRBD1 (6 bases). This receptor was identified in a male patient between 5 and 17 years old who had a stem cell transplant for acute lymphoblastic leukemia, so the T cells may come from the graft donor. For the CDR3, the DNA is TGCAGTGCCAGGGGCTTAAAAGTTACAGATACGCAGTATTTT. Amino acid sequence: CSARGLKVTDTQYF.